Listed below are T cell receptor beta chains from one sample, sequenced in a study of OX40 agonist ivuxolimab in advanced cancers. Clones were read by immunoSEQ multiplex PCR, and TCRdb kept only the in-frame ones, dropping some. In the table there are about 70,000 clones, roughly three quarters of which are singletons. The source was CD4+ or CD8+ T cells sorted from blood, collected in a trial of the OX40 agonist ivuxolimab. The origin of the receptors is an adult with an advanced solid tumor such as melanoma, head and neck, liver or kidney cancer. CDR3s include the opening cysteine and the closing phenylalanine or tryptophan. Each record gives: D gene, clone size, CDR3 length, J gene, V gene, CDR3 DNA, CDR3 protein. A D gene is named only where the DNA matches it firmly. Where a row states a size, it is once, few, many or the class of an expanded clone; other rows omit it.

TRBD1 . 15 TRBJ1-2 TRBV2 TGTGCCAGCAATTACAGGGGGAGAGCTAACTATGGCTACACCTTC CASNYRGRANYGYTF
. once 13 TRBJ2-5 TRBV14 TGTGCCAGCAGCCGCCAGTCTTTCGAGACCCAGTACTTC CASSRQSFETQYF
. . 14 TRBJ1-1 TRBV6-1 TGTGCCAGCAGTGAATTCGACAGAGCCACTGAAGCTTTCTTT CASSEFDRATEAFF
. . 15 TRBJ1-4 TRBV23-1 TGCGCCAGCAGTCAAGGGGGACTACATAATGAAAAACTGTTTTTT CASSQGGLHNEKLFF
. . 15 TRBJ2-1 TRBV9 TGTGCCAGCACCGTAGGCCCGGGGGCGTACAATGAGCAGTTCTTC CASTVGPGAYNEQFF
. . 15 TRBJ1-4 TRBV5-1 TGCGCCAGCAGCTCCTCGAGTGCAACTAATGAAAAACTGTTTTTT CASSSSSATNEKLFF
. . 15 TRBJ2-2 TRBV7-9 TGTGCCAGCAGCTTAGCGACAGGCCTGGCCGGGGAGCTGTTTTTT CASSLATGLAGELFF
. . 14 TRBJ1-2 TRBV23-1 TGCGCCAGCATAAATCGGGACACTGACTATGGCTACACCTTC CASINRDTDYGYTF
TRBD1 . 14 TRBJ1-2 TRBV9 TGTGCCAGCAGCGTAGTGGTGACAGGGGATGGCTACACCTTC CASSVVVTGDGYTF
TRBD1 . 16 TRBJ2-7 TRBV5-1 TGCGCCAGCAGCTTGGCTAGGACAGGGGCGATCTACGAGCAGTACTTC CASSLARTGAIYEQYF
. . 16 TRBJ1-2 TRBV6-4 TGTGCCAGCAGTGACTATGGGACATCCCAGAGTGGGGGCTACACCTTC CASSDYGTSQSGGYTF
. . 11 TRBJ2-7 TRBV20-1 TGCAGTGCTACGTACTCCTACGAGCAGTACTTC CSATYSYEQYF
. . 15 TRBJ1-3 TRBV6-6 TGTGCCAGCAGTTACGCAGGGAACTCTGGAAACACCATATATTTT CASSYAGNSGNTIYF
. . 14 TRBJ1-4 TRBV10-3 TGTGCCATCAGATCCGGCAGGGGTGATGAAAAACTGTTTTTT CAIRSGRGDEKLFF
. . 12 TRBJ2-1 TRBV4-2 TGTGCCAGCAGCCAAGTTCGAGAAGAGCAGTTCTTC CASSQVREEQFF
. . 13 TRBJ1-2 TRBV6-6 TGTGCCAGCAGCGTCAGGTGGGAGGGTGGCTACACCTTC CASSVRWEGGYTF
TRBD1 . 14 TRBJ1-4 TRBV6-1 TGTGCCAGCAGTGTTGGAGGGACAGATGAAAAACTGTTTTTT CASSVGGTDEKLFF
. . 17 TRBJ2-7 TRBV27 TGTGCCAGCAGTTTAGGGCAATTTGTTGGCAGGGTTTCCGAGCAGTACTTC CASSLGQFVGRVSEQYF
. . 13 TRBJ1-2 TRBV6-5 TGTGCCAGCAGTTACAGGGACGGCTATGGCTACACCTTC CASSYRDGYGYTF
. . 9 TRBJ1-1 TRBV9 TGTGCCAGCAAGAGGGGAGCTTTCTTT CASKRGAFF
. . 15 TRBJ2-3 TRBV5-1 TGCGCCAGCAGCTTGGTTACAGGGAGGGGAGATACGCAGTATTTT CASSLVTGRGDTQYF
TRBD1 few 15 TRBJ2-7 TRBV19 TGTGCCAGTAGGGACCAGGGACAGGGGGCTTACGAGCAGTACTTC CASRDQGQGAYEQYF
. . 12 TRBJ1-2 TRBV19 TGTGCCAGTAGTATAGAGGGGACTGGCTACACCTTC CASSIEGTGYTF
TRBD2 . 18 TRBJ2-3 TRBV11-3 TGTGCCAGCAGGGACAAATGGGACTACGGGACTAGCACAGATACGCAGTATTTT CASRDKWDYGTSTDTQYF
TRBD2 . 14 TRBJ2-1 TRBV5-1 TGCGCCAGCAGCCTGGGACTAGCGACGGATGAGCAGTTCTTC CASSLGLATDEQFF
. . 15 TRBJ1-2 TRBV7-6 TGTGCCAGCAGCTTAGCAGGGGGTAGAAACTATGGCTACACCTTC CASSLAGGRNYGYTF
. . 15 TRBJ2-1 TRBV5-1 TGCGCCAGCAGCTTGGAGTCGAGCTCCTACAATGAGCAGTTCTTC CASSLESSSYNEQFF
. . 14 TRBJ2-5 TRBV5-1 TGCGCCAGCAGCTTGGCGGGGACCGAAGAGACCCAGTACTTC CASSLAGTEETQYF
. . 20 TRBJ2-1 TRBV4-3 TGCGCCAGCAGCCAGGATTTGGTGGGACCCCGGGACGACCCCTACAATGAGCAGTTCTTC CASSQDLVGPRDDPYNEQFF
. . 14 TRBJ1-2 TRBV10-2 TGTGCCAGCAGTCGGGGGACGGTACACTATGGCTACACCTTC CASSRGTVHYGYTF
TRBD1 . 16 TRBJ1-3 TRBV10-3 TGTGCCATCAGTGCTGACAGGGGACCCTTAAGAAACACCATATATTTT CAISADRGPLRNTIYF
TRBD1 . 16 TRBJ2-1 TRBV15 TGTGCCACCAGCAGTCGGGACAGCCCACTCTACAATGAGCAGTTCTTC CATSSRDSPLYNEQFF
TRBD1 . 16 TRBJ2-7 TRBV13 TGTGCCAGCAGCTCCACGACAGGGGGCCCCTCCTACGAGCAGTACTTC CASSSTTGGPSYEQYF
. . 16 TRBJ2-7 TRBV7-2 TGTGCCAGCAGCTCCGGACTTGGCGGAGCCTCCTACGAGCAGTACTTC CASSSGLGGASYEQYF
. . 15 TRBJ1-3 TRBV7-9 TGTGCCAGCAGCCCTACCGGGATCAGTGGAAACACCATATATTTT CASSPTGISGNTIYF
. . 14 TRBJ1-3 TRBV11-3 TGTGCCAGCAGCTGGGGGACGGCAGGAAACACCATATATTTT CASSWGTAGNTIYF
TRBD2 . 15 TRBJ2-1 TRBV7-3 TGTGCCAGCAGCTCCGGGACTAGCGGAAACAATGAGCAGTTCTTC CASSSGTSGNNEQFF
. . 13 TRBJ2-1 TRBV5-4 TGTGCCAGCAGCTTCGATTTCAGGAGTGAGCAGTTCTTC CASSFDFRSEQFF
. once 14 TRBJ1-1 TRBV29-1 TGCAGCGTCACCCCTCAAGGGAGGGCCACTGAAGCTTTCTTT CSVTPQGRATEAFF
. . 17 TRBJ2-1 TRBV5-1 TGCGCCAGCAGCTTGGAAGAGGCATTCGCGGGCAACAATGAGCAGTTCTTC CASSLEEAFAGNNEQFF
. . 15 TRBJ2-3 TRBV6-4 TGTGCCAGCAGTCCCGTGGCTGCGAGCACAGATACGCAGTATTTT CASSPVAASTDTQYF
TRBD2 . 17 TRBJ2-1 TRBV7-8 TGTGCCAGCATCCTCGGAGGAGCGGGGAGCTCCTACAATGAGCAGTTCTTC CASILGGAGSSYNEQFF
. few 19 TRBJ1-3 TRBV23-1 TGCGCCAGCAGTCAATCGAGGTCCGACGGACAAATCTCTGGAAACACCATATATTTT CASSQSRSDGQISGNTIYF
TRBD2 . 16 TRBJ2-1 TRBV5-6 TGTGCCAGCAGCTTGGACACTAGCGGTAGTTACAATGAGCAGTTCTTC CASSLDTSGSYNEQFF
TRBD2 . 14 TRBJ2-7 TRBV6-5 TGTGCCAGCAGCCTTAGCGGGAGGCTCTACGAGCAGTACTTC CASSLSGRLYEQYF
. . 13 TRBJ1-2 TRBV2 TGTGCCAGCAGTGCCGAAGTGGGGTATGGCTACACCTTC CASSAEVGYGYTF
. . 13 TRBJ1-2 TRBV2 TGTGCCAGCAGTGCACTCCGGGACTATGGCTACACCTTC CASSALRDYGYTF
. once 13 TRBJ1-1 TRBV29-1 TGCAGCGTCCTCTCCCCAGGGAACACTGAAGCTTTCTTT CSVLSPGNTEAFF
. . 15 TRBJ2-5 TRBV19 TGTGCCAGTAGTATTCGCCTAGCTAACCAAGAGACCCAGTACTTC CASSIRLANQETQYF
. once 17 TRBJ2-7 TRBV7-3 TGTGCCAGCAGCTACGACGAGATGGGACGGCGACACTACGAGCAGTACTTC CASSYDEMGRRHYEQYF
TRBD1 . 15 TRBJ2-1 TRBV19 TGTGCCCTATTCTACCGGGACAGGGATTACAATGAGCAGTTCTTC CALFYRDRDYNEQFF
. . 12 TRBJ1-2 TRBV7-6 TGTGCCAGCAGCTTAAACCCCTATGGCTACACCTTC CASSLNPYGYTF
. . 13 TRBJ1-6 TRBV10-2 TGCGCCAGCAGTGAGTCGGAAAATTCACCCCTCCACTTT CASSESENSPLHF